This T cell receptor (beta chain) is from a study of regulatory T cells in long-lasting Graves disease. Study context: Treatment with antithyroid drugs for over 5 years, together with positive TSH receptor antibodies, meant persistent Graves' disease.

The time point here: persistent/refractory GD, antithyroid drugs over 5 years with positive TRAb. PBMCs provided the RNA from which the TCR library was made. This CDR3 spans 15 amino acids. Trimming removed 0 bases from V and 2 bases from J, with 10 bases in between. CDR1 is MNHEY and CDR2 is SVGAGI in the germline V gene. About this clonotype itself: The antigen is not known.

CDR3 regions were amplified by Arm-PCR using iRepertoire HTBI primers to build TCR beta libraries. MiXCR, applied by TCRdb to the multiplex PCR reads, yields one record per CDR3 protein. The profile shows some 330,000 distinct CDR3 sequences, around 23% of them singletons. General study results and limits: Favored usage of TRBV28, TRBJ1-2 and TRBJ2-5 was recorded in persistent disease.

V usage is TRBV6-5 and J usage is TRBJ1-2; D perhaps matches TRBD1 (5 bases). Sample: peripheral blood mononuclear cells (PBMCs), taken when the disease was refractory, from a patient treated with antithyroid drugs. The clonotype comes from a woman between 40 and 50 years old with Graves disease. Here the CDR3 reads CASSYSYGDNYGYTF. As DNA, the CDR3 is TGTGCCAGCAGTTACTCGTACGGGGACAACTATGGCTACACCTTC.